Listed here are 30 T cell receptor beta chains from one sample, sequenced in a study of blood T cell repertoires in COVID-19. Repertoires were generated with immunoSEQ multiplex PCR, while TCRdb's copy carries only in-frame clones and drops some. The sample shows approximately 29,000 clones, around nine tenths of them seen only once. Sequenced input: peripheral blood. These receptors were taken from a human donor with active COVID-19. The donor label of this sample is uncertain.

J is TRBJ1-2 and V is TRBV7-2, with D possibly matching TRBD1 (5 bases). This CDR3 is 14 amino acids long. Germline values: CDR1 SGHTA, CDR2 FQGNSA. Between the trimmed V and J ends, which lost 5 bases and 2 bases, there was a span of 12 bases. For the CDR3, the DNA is TGTGCCAGCAGCCCGCAGGGTTTCAACTATGGCTACACCTTC. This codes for CASSPQGFNYGYTF. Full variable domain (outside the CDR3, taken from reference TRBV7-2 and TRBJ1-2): GAGVSQSPSNKVTEKGKDVELRCDPISGHTALYWYRQSLGQGLEFLIYFQGNSAPDKSGLPSDRFSAERTGGSVSTLTIQRTQQEDSAVYLCASSPQGFNYGYTFGSGTRLTVV.

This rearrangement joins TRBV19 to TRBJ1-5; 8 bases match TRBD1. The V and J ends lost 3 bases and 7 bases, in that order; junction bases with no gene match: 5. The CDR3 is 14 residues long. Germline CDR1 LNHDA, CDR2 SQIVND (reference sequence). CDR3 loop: CASSMTGVRQPQHF. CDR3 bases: TGTGCCAGTAGTATGACAGGGGTGCGGCAGCCCCAGCATTTT.

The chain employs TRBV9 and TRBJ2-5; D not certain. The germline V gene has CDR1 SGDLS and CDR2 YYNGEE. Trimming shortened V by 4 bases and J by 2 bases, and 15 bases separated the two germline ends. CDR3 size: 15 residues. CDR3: CASSTYTELQETQYF. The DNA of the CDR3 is TGTGCCAGCAGCACCTATACAGAGTTGCAAGAGACCCAGTACTTC. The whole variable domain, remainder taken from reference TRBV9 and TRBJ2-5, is DSGVTQTPKHLITATGQRVTLRCSPRSGDLSVYWYQQSLDQGLQFLIQYYNGEERAKGNILERFSAQQFPDLHSELNLSSLELGDSALYFCASSTYTELQETQYFGPGTRLLVL.

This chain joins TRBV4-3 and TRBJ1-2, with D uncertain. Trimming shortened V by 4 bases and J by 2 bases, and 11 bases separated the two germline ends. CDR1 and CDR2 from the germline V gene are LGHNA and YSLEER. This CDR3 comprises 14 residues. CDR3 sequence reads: CASSPLNTNYGYTF. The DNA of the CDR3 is TGCGCCAGCAGCCCCCTGAACACCAACTATGGCTACACCTTC.

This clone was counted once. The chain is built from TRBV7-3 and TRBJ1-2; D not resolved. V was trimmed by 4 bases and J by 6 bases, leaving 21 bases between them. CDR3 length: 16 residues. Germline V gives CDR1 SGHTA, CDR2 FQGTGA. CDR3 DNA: TGTGCCAGCAGCTCGCCCCCAGACTTAGTACGGCATGGCTACACCTTC. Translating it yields CASSSPPDLVRHGYTF.

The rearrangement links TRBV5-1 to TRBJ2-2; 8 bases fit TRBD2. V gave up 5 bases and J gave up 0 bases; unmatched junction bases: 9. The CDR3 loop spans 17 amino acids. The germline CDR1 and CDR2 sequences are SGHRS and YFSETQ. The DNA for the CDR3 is TGCGCCAGCAGGCAAGGGCGGGGGGACGCGAACACCGGGGAGCTGTTTTTT. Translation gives CASRQGRGDANTGELFF.

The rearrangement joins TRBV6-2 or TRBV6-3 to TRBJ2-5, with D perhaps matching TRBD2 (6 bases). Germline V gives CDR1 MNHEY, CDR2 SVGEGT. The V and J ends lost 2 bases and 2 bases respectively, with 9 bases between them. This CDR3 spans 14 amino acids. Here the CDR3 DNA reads TGTGCCAGCAGTTACACTAGCCCGCAAGAGACCCAGTACTTC. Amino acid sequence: CASSYTSPQETQYF.

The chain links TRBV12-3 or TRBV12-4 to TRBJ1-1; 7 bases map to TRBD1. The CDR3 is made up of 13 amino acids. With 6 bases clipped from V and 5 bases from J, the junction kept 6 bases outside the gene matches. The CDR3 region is CASRRQGETEAFF. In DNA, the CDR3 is TGTGCCAGCAGGCGACAGGGCGAGACTGAAGCTTTCTTT.

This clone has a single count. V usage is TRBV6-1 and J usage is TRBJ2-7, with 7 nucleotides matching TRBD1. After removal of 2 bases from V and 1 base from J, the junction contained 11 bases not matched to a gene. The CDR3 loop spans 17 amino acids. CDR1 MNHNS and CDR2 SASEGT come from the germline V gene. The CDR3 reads CASSENPTGASSYEQYF. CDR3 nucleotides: TGTGCCAGCAGTGAAAATCCTACAGGGGCCTCTTCCTACGAGCAGTACTTC.

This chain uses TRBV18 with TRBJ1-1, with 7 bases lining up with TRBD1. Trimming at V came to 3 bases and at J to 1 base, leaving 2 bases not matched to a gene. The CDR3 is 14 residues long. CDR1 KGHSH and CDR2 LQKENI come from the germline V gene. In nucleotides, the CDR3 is TGTGCCAGCTCACCCAGACAGGGGAACACTGAAGCTTTCTTT. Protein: CASSPRQGNTEAFF.

CDR3 nucleotide sequence: TGTGCCAGCAGTTCCCCTAAACAAAAATTACCGGGTAGCAATCAGCCCCAGCATTTT. It yields the protein CASSSPKQKLPGSNQPQHF. The chain couples TRBV28 to TRBJ1-5; D is ambiguous. Germline lookup yields CDR1 MDHEN and CDR2 SYDVKM. The V and J ends lost 4 bases and 0 bases respectively, with 22 bases between them. The CDR3 extends over 19 amino acids.

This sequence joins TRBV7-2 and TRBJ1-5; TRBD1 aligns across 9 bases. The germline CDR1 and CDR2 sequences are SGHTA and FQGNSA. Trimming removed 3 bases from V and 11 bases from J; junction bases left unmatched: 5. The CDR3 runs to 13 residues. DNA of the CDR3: TGTGCCAGCAGCTTGGACAGGGGTGGCTCCCAGCATTTT. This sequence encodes CASSLDRGGSQHF.

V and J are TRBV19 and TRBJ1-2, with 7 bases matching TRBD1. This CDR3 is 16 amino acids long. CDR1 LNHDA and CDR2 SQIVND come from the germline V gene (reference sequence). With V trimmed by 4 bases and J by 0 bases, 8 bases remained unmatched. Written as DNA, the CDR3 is TGTGCCAGTAGTACACACCACAGGGGAGCTAACTATGGCTACACCTTC. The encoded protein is CASSTHHRGANYGYTF. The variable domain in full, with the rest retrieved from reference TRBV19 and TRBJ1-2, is DGGITQSPKYLFRKEGQNVTLSCEQNLNHDAMYWYRQDPGQGLRLIYYSQIVNDFQKGDIAEGYSVSREKKESFPLTVTSAQKNPTAFYLCASSTHHRGANYGYTFGSGTRLTVV.

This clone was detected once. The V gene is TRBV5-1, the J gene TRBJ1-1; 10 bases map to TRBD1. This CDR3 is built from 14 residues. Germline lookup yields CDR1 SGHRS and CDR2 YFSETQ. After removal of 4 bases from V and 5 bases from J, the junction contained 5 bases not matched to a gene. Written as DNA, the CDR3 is TGCGCCAGCAGCACCCAGGACAGGGGGACTGAAGCTTTCTTT. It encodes CASSTQDRGTEAFF.

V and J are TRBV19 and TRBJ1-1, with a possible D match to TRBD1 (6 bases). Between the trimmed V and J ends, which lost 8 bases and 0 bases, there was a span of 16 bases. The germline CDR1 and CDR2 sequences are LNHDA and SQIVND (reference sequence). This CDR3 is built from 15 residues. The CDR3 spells CASEPWWGLNTEAFF. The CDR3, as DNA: TGTGCCAGTGAGCCGTGGTGGGGGCTGAACACTGAAGCTTTCTTT.

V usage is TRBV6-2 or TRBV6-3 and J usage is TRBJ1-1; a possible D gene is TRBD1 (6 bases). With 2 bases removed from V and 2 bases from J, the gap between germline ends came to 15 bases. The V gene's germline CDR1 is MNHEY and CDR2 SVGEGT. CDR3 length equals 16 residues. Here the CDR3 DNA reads TGTGCCAGCAGTTACCAGGCAGGGGTTCCAAACACTGAAGCTTTCTTT. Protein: CASSYQAGVPNTEAFF.

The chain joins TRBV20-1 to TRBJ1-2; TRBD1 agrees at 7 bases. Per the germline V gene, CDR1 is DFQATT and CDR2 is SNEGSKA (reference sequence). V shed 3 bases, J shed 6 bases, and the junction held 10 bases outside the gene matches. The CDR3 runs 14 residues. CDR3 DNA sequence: TGCAGTGCTAGTCAGGGGGGTTTGCGGGATGGCTACACCTTC. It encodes CSASQGGLRDGYTF.

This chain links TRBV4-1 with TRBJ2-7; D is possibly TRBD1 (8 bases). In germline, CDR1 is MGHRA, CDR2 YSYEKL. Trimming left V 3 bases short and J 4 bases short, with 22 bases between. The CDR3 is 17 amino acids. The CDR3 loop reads CASSQGWGGQESYEQYF. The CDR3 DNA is TGCGCCAGCAGCCAGGGCTGGGGGGGACAGGAGTCTTACGAGCAGTACTTC.

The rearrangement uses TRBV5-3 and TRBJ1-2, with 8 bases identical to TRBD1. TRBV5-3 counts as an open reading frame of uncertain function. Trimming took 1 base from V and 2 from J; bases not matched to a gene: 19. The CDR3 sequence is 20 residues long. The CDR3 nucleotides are TGTGCCAGAAGCTTGACCCCTCGTAGGCCAGGGGGCTATAAGAACTATGGCTACACCTTC. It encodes CARSLTPRRPGGYKNYGYTF.

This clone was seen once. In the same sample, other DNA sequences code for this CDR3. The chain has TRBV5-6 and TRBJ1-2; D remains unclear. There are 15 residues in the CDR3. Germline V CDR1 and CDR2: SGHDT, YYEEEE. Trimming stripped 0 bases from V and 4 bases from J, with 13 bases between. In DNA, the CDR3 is TGTGCCAGCAGCTTGGTATCCGAGAGGCCCTATGGCTACACCTTC. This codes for CASSLVSERPYGYTF.

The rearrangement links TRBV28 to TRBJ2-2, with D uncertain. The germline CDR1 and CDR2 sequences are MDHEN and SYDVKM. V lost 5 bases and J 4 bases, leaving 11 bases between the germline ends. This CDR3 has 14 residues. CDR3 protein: CASSTSGFTGELFF. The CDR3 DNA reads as TGTGCCAGCAGTACCTCAGGTTTCACCGGGGAGCTGTTTTTT. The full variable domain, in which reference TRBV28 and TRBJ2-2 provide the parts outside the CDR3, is DVKVTQSSRYLVKRTGEKVFLECVQDMDHENMFWYRQDPGLGLRLIYFSYDVKMKEKGDIPEGYSVSREKKERFSLILESASTNQTSMYLCASSTSGFTGELFFGEGSRLTVL.

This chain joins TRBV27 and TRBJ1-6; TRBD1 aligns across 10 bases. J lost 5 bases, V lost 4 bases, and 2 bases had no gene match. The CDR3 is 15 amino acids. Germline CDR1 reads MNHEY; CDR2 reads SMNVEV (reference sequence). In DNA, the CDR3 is TGTGCCAGCAGTTGGGGACAGGGGAATAATTCACCCCTCCACTTT. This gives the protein CASSWGQGNNSPLHF.

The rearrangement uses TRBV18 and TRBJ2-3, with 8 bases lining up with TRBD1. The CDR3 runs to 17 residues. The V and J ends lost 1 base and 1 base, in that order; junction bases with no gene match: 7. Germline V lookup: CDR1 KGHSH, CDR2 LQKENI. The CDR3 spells CASSPLQGASGTDTQYF. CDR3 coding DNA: TGTGCCAGCTCACCACTTCAGGGGGCGTCGGGCACAGATACGCAGTATTTT.

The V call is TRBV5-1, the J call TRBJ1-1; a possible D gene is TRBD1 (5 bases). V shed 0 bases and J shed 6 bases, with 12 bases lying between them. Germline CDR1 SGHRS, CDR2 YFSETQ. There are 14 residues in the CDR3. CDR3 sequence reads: CASSLVGRDAEAFF. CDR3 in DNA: TGCGCCAGCAGCTTGGTGGGCAGGGATGCTGAAGCTTTCTTT.

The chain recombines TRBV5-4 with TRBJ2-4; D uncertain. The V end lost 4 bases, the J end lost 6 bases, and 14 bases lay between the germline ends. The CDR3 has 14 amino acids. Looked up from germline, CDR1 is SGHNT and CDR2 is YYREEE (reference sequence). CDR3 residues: CASSESALGNIQYF. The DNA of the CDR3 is TGTGCCAGCAGCGAATCGGCCCTAGGAAACATTCAGTACTTC.

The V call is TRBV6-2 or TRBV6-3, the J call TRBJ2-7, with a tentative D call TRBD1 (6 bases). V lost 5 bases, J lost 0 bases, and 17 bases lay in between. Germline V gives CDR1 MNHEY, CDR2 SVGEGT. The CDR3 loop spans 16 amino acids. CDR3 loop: CASSPRGQSISYEQYF. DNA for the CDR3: TGTGCCAGCAGTCCCCGGGGACAATCGATCTCCTACGAGCAGTACTTC.

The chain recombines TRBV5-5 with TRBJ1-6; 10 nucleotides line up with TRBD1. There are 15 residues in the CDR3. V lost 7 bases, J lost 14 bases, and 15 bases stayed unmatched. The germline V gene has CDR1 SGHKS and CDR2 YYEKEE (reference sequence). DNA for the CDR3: TGTGCCAGCCGCCCTCTCCGGGACAGGGGTCAGGCCCTCCACTTT. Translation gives CASRPLRDRGQALHF.

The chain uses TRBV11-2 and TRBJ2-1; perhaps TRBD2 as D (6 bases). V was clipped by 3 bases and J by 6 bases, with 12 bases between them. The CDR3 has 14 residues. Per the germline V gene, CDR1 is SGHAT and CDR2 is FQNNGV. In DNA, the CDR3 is TGTGCCAGCAGCTTTTCACTAGCTGGCAATGAGCAGTTCTTC. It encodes CASSFSLAGNEQFF.

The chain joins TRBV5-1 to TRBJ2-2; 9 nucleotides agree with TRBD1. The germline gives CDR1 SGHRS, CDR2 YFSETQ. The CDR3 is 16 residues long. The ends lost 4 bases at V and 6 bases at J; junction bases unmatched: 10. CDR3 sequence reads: CASSATGGVMSGELFF. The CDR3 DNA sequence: TGCGCCAGCAGCGCAACAGGGGGCGTCATGTCCGGGGAGCTGTTTTTT.

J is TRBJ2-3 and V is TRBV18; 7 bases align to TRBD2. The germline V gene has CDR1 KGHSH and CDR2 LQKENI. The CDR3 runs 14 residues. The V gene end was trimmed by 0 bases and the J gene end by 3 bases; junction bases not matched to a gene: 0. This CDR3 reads CASSPPRGTDTQYF. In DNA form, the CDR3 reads TGTGCCAGCTCACCACCGCGGGGGACAGATACGCAGTATTTT. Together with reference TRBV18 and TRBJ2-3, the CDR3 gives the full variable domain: NAGVMQNPRHLVRRRGQEARLRCSPMKGHSHVYWYRQLPEEGLKFMVYLQKENIIDESGMPKERFSAEFPKEGPSILRIQQVVRGDSAAYFCASSPPRGTDTQYFGPGTRLTVL.